What follows describes a single T cell receptor (beta chain). The antigen remains undetermined. Method: immunoSEQ multiplex PCR; TCRdb's copy keeps in-frame clones and lacks some. The table includes about 73,000 clones, more than 80% detected once. The CDR3 covers 16 residues. The J segment lost 1 base and the V segment lost 3 bases, leaving 4 bases of the junction unmatched. CDR1 and CDR2 from the germline V gene are SEHNR and FQNEAQ (reference sequence). With baseline, cycle 4 day 1, and cycle 7 day 1 as timepoints, blood was sampled. This entry comes from a study of OX40 agonist ivuxolimab in advanced cancers. In the study overall: Mean age approximately 61 years, range about 23 to 79; around 80% male.

Study-level points and caveats: Both CD4+ and CD8+ T cell populations in blood had undergone clonal expansion by week 6 at 0.1 to 3.0 mg/kg. The specificity for antigen of the expanded peripheral T cells was not determined.

The V gene is TRBV7-9, the J gene TRBJ2-3; TRBD2 matches at 10 bases. The origin of this receptor is an adult with an advanced solid tumor such as melanoma, head and neck, liver or kidney cancer. The starting material was CD4+ or CD8+ T cells sorted from blood, obtained in a trial of the OX40 agonist ivuxolimab. The CDR3 here is CASSFFLAGGTDTQYF. The CDR3 DNA follows: TGTGCCAGCAGCTTCTTTCTAGCGGGGGGCACAGATACGCAGTATTTT.